The clone carrying this T cell receptor (beta chain) has more than one count but fewer than ten. Its antigen is still unknown. This sample was included in a study of Graves' ophthalmopathy and Graves' hyperthyroidism. The CDR3 sequence is 18 residues long. With 2 bases clipped from V and 4 bases from J, the junction kept 12 bases outside the gene matches. The germline gives CDR1 SGHVS, CDR2 FQNEAQ. Study conclusions and caveats: Thyroid clonotypes that were expanded above 0.001 frequency mostly also appeared in blood.

In this cohort, patients with other autoimmune diseases, uncontrolled infections, pregnancy or lactation were excluded. An approximately 10 ml volume of fresh peripheral blood provided the PBMCs. Amplified material comprised TCR beta CDR3 regions derived from RNA transcripts. Second-round multiplex PCR came after first-round RT-PCR with HTBI primers. A single record per CDR3 protein comes from TCRdb applying MiXCR to the multiplex PCR reads. The repertoire holds 500,000 to 700,000 distinct CDR3 sequences, with 20% to 25% as singletons. The sequencing input was peripheral blood. The TCR was taken from a woman aged 18 to 35 with stable Graves' hyperthyroidism. Some clones in this sample may be carry-over from other donors' samples. The V and J genes are TRBV7-8 and TRBJ2-1; 9 bases match TRBD2. The CDR3 sequence: CASSLSDRLAVNYNEQFF. The CDR3 bases are TGTGCCAGCAGCTTATCGGACCGACTAGCGGTGAATTACAATGAGCAGTTCTTC.